The clone carrying this T cell receptor beta chain was detected only once. Its specificity is not known. The data originate from a study of Ad26.COV2.S vaccination and SARS-CoV-2 variants. Here immunoSEQ multiplex PCR was the method, and the copy in TCRdb shows in-frame clones only, minus some. The data hold over 85,000 clones, with 80% observed a single time. With 2 bases removed from V and 5 bases from J, the gap between germline ends came to 10 bases. This CDR3 contains 13 residues. Germline V gene sequence: CDR1 SNHLY, CDR2 FYNNEI. Whole-study findings and limits: Estimates derived from TCR breadth and depth analyses may have underestimated total T cell responses. Vaccine and placebo groups showed comparable non-spike TCR breadth. Recipients given vaccine exceeded placebo recipients in spike-specific TCR breadth. The breadth of spike-specific CD8+ and CD4+ T cell responses after vaccination was reportedly substantial.

The origin of this receptor is a human donor who had recovered from COVID-19. This specimen was peripheral blood, taken after recovery from COVID-19. This chain links TRBV2 with TRBJ2-7; D not resolved. CDR3 residues: CASSELFSDEQYF. As DNA, the CDR3 is TGTGCCAGCAGTGAACTGTTCTCGGACGAGCAGTACTTC.